A single sample gave rise to the 27 T cell receptor beta chains below, sequenced in a study of T cell changes during pregnancy in multiple sclerosis. Produced via immunoSEQ multiplex PCR; TCRdb's table is partial and in-frame only. In the table there are about 36,000 clones, approximately 91% of which are singletons. The sequencing used CD8+ T cells from peripheral blood mononuclear cells, collected in the third trimester of pregnancy. The receptors derive from a female donor with multiple sclerosis, enrolled in a pregnancy study.

The rearrangement joins TRBV14 to TRBJ1-1, with D possibly TRBD1 on 6 matching bases. CDR1 is SGHDN, CDR2 FVKESK, per germline. The CDR3 has 13 amino acids. The V and J ends lost 4 bases and 5 bases respectively, with 11 bases between them. The CDR3 reads CASSLQGVTEAFF. In DNA form, the CDR3 reads TGTGCCAGCAGCCTACAGGGAGTGACTGAAGCTTTCTTT.

The chain has TRBV19 and TRBJ2-7, with 11 bases that match TRBD2. V was pared by 5 bases and J by 4 bases, with 7 bases of the junction left unmatched. CDR1 and CDR2 (germline): LNHDA, SQIVND (reference sequence). The CDR3 sequence is 15 residues long. DNA of the CDR3: TGTGCCAGTAGTGCAGCCACTAGCGGGAGTTACGAGCAGTACTTC. It translates to CASSAATSGSYEQYF.

The genes are TRBV19 and TRBJ2-6; no definite D call. V lost 7 bases and J lost 0, with 4 bases in between. Germline-derived CDR1 and CDR2 are LNHDA and SQIVND (reference sequence). The CDR3 totals 13 residues. CDR3 in DNA: TGTGCCAGTACCCTCTCTGGGGCCAACGTCCTGACTTTC. Encoded protein: CASTLSGANVLTF.

The chain uses TRBV27 and TRBJ2-7; D gene uncertain. The CDR3 is made up of 13 amino acids. Germline lookup yields CDR1 MNHEY and CDR2 SMNVEV (reference sequence). V shed 2 bases and J shed 4 bases, with 9 bases lying between them. The CDR3 DNA sequence: TGTGCCAGCAGTTTAGGAACAGCTTACGAGCAGTACTTC. It is translated as CASSLGTAYEQYF.

This chain uses TRBV19 with TRBJ1-5, with TRBD1 matching over 9 bases. Germline V lookup: CDR1 LNHDA, CDR2 SQIVND (reference sequence). V dropped 5 bases and J dropped 6; count of bases not matched to a gene: 5. This CDR3 has 14 amino acids. The CDR3 coding sequence is TGTGCCAGTAGTTCTTTGACAGGGGGTCAGCCCCAGCATTTT. Its protein is CASSSLTGGQPQHF. Full variable domain (outside the CDR3, taken from reference TRBV19 and TRBJ1-5): DGGITQSPKYLFRKEGQNVTLSCEQNLNHDAMYWYRQDPGQGLRLIYYSQIVNDFQKGDIAEGYSVSREKKESFPLTVTSAQKNPTAFYLCASSSLTGGQPQHFGDGTRLSIL.

This chain's CDR3 is CASLQTSGGKPYEQYF. The CDR3 DNA reads TGTGCCAGCCTCCAGACTAGCGGGGGAAAACCCTACGAGCAGTACTTC. This chain uses TRBV27 with TRBJ2-7, with TRBD2 identical over 12 bases. The CDR3 contains 16 residues. Losses at the gene ends were 8 bases for V and 2 bases for J; bases not matched to a gene: 10. Germline assignment: CDR1 MNHEY and CDR2 SMNVEV (reference sequence).

V is TRBV6-4 and J is TRBJ1-4, with D perhaps matching TRBD1 (5 bases). This CDR3 is 15 amino acids long. V lost 6 bases, J lost 2 bases, and 13 bases lay in between. Germline V gives CDR1 MRHNA, CDR2 SNTAGT. The CDR3 sequence is CASSDLGGTNEKLFF. The CDR3, as DNA: TGTGCCAGCAGCGATTTGGGGGGTACTAATGAAAAACTGTTTTTT.

This clone was recorded only once. The J gene is TRBJ1-1, the V gene TRBV5-6; TRBD1 agrees at 8 bases. This CDR3 is 14 amino acids long. Trimming removed 5 bases from V and 2 bases from J; junction bases left unmatched: 5. CDR1 and CDR2 (germline): SGHDT, YYEEEE. The CDR3 spells CASRYGTGNTEAFF. DNA for the CDR3: TGTGCCAGCAGATACGGGACAGGTAACACTGAAGCTTTCTTT.

The J gene is TRBJ2-3, the V gene TRBV5-8, with TRBD1 matching 7 bases. The CDR3 runs to 13 residues. Germline CDR1 reads SGHTS; CDR2 reads YDEGEE. Trimming at V came to 5 bases and at J to 3 bases, leaving 3 bases not matched to a gene. CDR3 nucleotide sequence: TGTGCCAGCAGTACCAGGGGGACAGATACGCAGTATTTT. Its translation: CASSTRGTDTQYF.

The chain links TRBV7-2 to TRBJ2-2; TRBD2 matches at 8 bases. The germline V gene encodes CDR1 SGHTA and CDR2 FQGNSA. V shed 2 bases, J shed 7 bases, and the junction held 9 bases outside the gene matches. The CDR3 runs to 16 residues. CDR3 DNA sequence: TGTGCCAGCAGCTTATGGCGCGGGGGGTACGGCGGGGAGCTGTTTTTT. This codes for CASSLWRGGYGGELFF.

The rearrangement joins TRBV27 to TRBJ2-5; D gene uncertain. The V end lost 10 bases, the J end lost 2 bases, and 11 bases lay between the germline ends. The CDR3 spans 12 residues. Germline V lookup: CDR1 MNHEY, CDR2 SMNVEV (reference sequence). The DNA for the CDR3 is TGTGCCACCAGCCAGGATCAAGAGACCCAGTACTTC. Amino acids: CATSQDQETQYF.

In its sample, this clone was seen once. V is TRBV5-1 and J is TRBJ1-2, with a possible D match to TRBD1 (5 bases). CDR3 length equals 17 residues. Trimming removed 3 bases at V and 6 bases at J, with 24 bases between. The germline V gene encodes CDR1 SGHRS and CDR2 YFSETQ. The CDR3 sequence: CASSSETTASTRDGYTF. Written as DNA, the CDR3 is TGCGCCAGCAGCTCCGAGACGACAGCCTCTACCAGAGATGGCTACACCTTC.

This sequence joins TRBV4-2 and TRBJ2-2; 7 nucleotides agree with TRBD2. Germline V gene sequence: CDR1 LGHNA, CDR2 YNFKEQ. CDR3 length: 18 residues. V shed 0 bases, J shed 0 bases, and the junction held 7 bases outside the gene matches. CDR3: CASSQEGGRYTNTGELFF. The CDR3, as DNA: TGTGCCAGCAGCCAAGAGGGGGGGAGGTATACGAACACCGGGGAGCTGTTTTTT.

The CDR3 sequence: CASSDLAGEFGNEQFF. In DNA, the CDR3 is TGTGCCAGCAGTGACCTAGCGGGAGAGTTCGGAAATGAGCAGTTCTTC. The chain links TRBV6-1 to TRBJ2-1; 10 bases map to TRBD2. Germline V gives CDR1 MNHNS, CDR2 SASEGT. The V and J ends lost 3 bases and 7 bases, in that order; junction bases with no gene match: 9. This CDR3 comprises 16 residues.

This chain links TRBV27 with TRBJ2-7, with TRBD1 as a possible D gene (5 bases). Trimming took 0 bases from V and 2 from J, leaving 11 bases between them. This CDR3 region has 15 residues. CDR1 and CDR2 from the germline V gene are MNHEY and SMNVEV (reference sequence). The CDR3 sequence: CASSLSQGPTYEQYF. The CDR3 nucleotides are TGTGCCAGCAGTTTATCTCAGGGTCCCACCTACGAGCAGTACTTC.

The chain is built from TRBV4-1 and TRBJ2-7, with D perhaps matching TRBD2 (6 bases). V lost 0 bases and J 5 bases, leaving 11 bases between the germline ends. This CDR3 comprises 14 residues. The germline V gene has CDR1 MGHRA and CDR2 YSYEKL. CDR3 DNA sequence: TGCGCCAGCAGCCAAGATGGGGGGTTCAACGAGCAGTACTTC. Its translation: CASSQDGGFNEQYF.

The rearrangement links TRBV7-7 to TRBJ2-3, with a weak D call TRBD2 (6 bases). Germline V CDR1 and CDR2: SSHAT, FNYEAQ (reference sequence). The CDR3 is 14 amino acids. V shed 0 bases and J shed 4 bases, with 8 bases lying between them. CDR3 residues: CASSLARESDTQYF. Written as DNA, the CDR3 is TGTGCCAGCAGCTTAGCCCGGGAGTCAGATACGCAGTATTTT.

V gene TRBV6-1 combines with J gene TRBJ1-5; no clear D. Per the germline V gene, CDR1 is MNHNS and CDR2 is SASEGT. This CDR3 comprises 16 residues. The V end was cut by 7 bases, the J end by 0 bases, with 16 bases between. CDR3 region: CASIDTPDYSNQPQHF. CDR3 nucleotide sequence: TGTGCCAGCATTGACACACCCGACTATAGCAATCAGCCCCAGCATTTT.

The chain employs TRBV7-3 and TRBJ2-5, with 8 bases identical to TRBD2. With 1 base clipped from V and 5 bases from J, the junction kept 6 bases outside the gene matches. CDR1 and CDR2 from the germline V gene are SGHTA and FQGTGA. The CDR3 length is 15 residues. CDR3 DNA sequence: TGTGCCAGCAGCTTAAATGGCCTAGCGGGTGAGACCCAGTACTTC. Amino acid sequence: CASSLNGLAGETQYF.

The chain carries TRBV7-6 and TRBJ2-5, with 7 bases matching TRBD2. Germline V CDR1 and CDR2: SGHVS, FNYEAQ. Trimming removed 1 base from V and 3 bases from J; junction bases left unmatched: 2. The CDR3 sequence is 14 residues long. CDR3 nucleotides: TGTGCCAGCAGCTTAGGGGGGGGTAAAGAGACCCAGTACTTC. Its translation is CASSLGGGKETQYF.

The rearrangement links TRBV29-1 to TRBJ2-7; 9 positions match TRBD1. Germline CDR1 SQVTM, CDR2 ANQGSEA. This CDR3 region has 13 residues. After removal of 6 bases from V and 2 bases from J, the junction contained 5 bases not matched to a gene. As DNA, the CDR3 is TGCAGCGTGCCTGGACAGGGGACCTACGAGCAGTACTTC. Its protein is CSVPGQGTYEQYF.

This sequence joins TRBV27 and TRBJ1-5; D remains unclear. Germline-derived CDR1 and CDR2 are MNHEY and SMNVEV (reference sequence). V was cut by 6 bases and J by 6 bases, with 12 bases left in between. The CDR3 spans 13 residues. CDR3 loop: CASSETGRQPQHF. Here the CDR3 DNA reads TGTGCCAGCAGCGAGACTGGTCGTCAGCCCCAGCATTTT.

This CDR3 reads CASSQELAELDTQYF. For the CDR3, the DNA is TGCGCCAGCAGCCAAGAACTAGCGGAGCTAGATACGCAGTATTTT. J is TRBJ2-3 and V is TRBV4-1; 8 bases agree with TRBD2. The CDR3 has 15 amino acids. Trimming at V came to 0 bases and at J to 5 bases, leaving 4 bases not matched to a gene. The germline V gene encodes CDR1 MGHRA and CDR2 YSYEKL.

The chain joins TRBV7-3 to TRBJ2-3; no firm D call. V was pared by 5 bases and J by 2 bases, with 8 bases between. Per germline, CDR1 SGHTA and CDR2 FQGTGA. CDR3 size: 13 residues. Here the CDR3 DNA reads TGTGCCAGCAGCCCAGGCATCACAGATACGCAGTATTTT. Its translation is CASSPGITDTQYF. Drawing the rest from reference TRBV7-3 and TRBJ2-3, the complete variable domain is GAGVSQTPSNKVTEKGKYVELRCDPISGHTALYWYRQSLGQGPEFLIYFQGTGAADDSGLPNDRFFAVRPEGSVSTLKIQRTERGDSAVYLCASSPGITDTQYFGPGTRLTVL.

This clone was counted once. The V call is TRBV5-4, the J call TRBJ1-1; 8 bases match TRBD1. With V trimmed by 7 bases and J by 5 bases, 10 bases remained unmatched. Looked up from germline, CDR1 is SGHNT and CDR2 is YYREEE (reference sequence). This CDR3 has 14 amino acids. Here the CDR3 reads CASGLGTGGTEAFF. The CDR3 DNA reads TGTGCCAGCGGACTAGGGACAGGAGGAACTGAAGCTTTCTTT.

This chain joins TRBV19 and TRBJ2-7, with D perhaps matching TRBD2 (6 bases). Trimming pared 7 bases from V and 0 bases from J, leaving 10 bases between. The germline CDR1 and CDR2 sequences are LNHDA and SQIVND (reference sequence). The CDR3 is made up of 13 amino acids. CDR3 nucleotide sequence: TGTGCCAGTACTCTTAGCGGCTCCTACGAGCAGTACTTC. Protein sequence: CASTLSGSYEQYF.

This clone was observed a single time. The genes are TRBV27 and TRBJ2-3; 8 nucleotides align to TRBD2. There are 16 residues in the CDR3. Germline CDR1 is MNHEY and CDR2 is SMNVEV (reference sequence). The trim removed 4 bases at V and 4 bases at J, leaving 10 bases unmatched. The DNA of the CDR3 is TGTGCCAGCAGTTCCCTCACTACTAGCGGCGCAGATACGCAGTATTTT. This gives the protein CASSSLTTSGADTQYF.